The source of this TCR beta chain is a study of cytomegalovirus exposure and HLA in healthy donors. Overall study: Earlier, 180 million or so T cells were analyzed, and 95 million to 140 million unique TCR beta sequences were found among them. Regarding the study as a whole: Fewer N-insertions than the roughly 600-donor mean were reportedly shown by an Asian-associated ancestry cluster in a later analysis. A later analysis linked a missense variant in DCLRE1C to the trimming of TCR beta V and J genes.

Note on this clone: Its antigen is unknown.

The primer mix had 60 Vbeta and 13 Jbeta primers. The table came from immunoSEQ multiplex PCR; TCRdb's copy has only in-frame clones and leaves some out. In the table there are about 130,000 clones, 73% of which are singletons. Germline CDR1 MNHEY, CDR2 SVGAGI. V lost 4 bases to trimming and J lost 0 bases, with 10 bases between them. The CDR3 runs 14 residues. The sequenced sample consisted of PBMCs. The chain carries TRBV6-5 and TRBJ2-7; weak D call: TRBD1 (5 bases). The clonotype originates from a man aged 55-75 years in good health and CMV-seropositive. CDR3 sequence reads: CASSSMTDSYEQYF. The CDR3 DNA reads TGTGCCAGCAGTTCTATGACAGACTCCTACGAGCAGTACTTC.